This T cell receptor (beta chain) was obtained from a study of blood T cell repertoires in COVID-19. The method was immunoSEQ multiplex PCR; TCRdb's version includes in-frame clones alone and lacks a portion of them. This sample has over 450,000 clones, with roughly nine tenths found just once. CDR1 and CDR2 (germline): LNHDA, SQIVND (reference sequence). V dropped 5 bases and J dropped 0; count of bases not matched to a gene: 7. The CDR3 extends over 16 amino acids. Sequencing was performed on peripheral blood. This TCR was sampled from a woman aged 45 to 65 with COVID-19, enrolled during active disease. The chain has TRBV19 and TRBJ2-3, with 8 bases lining up with TRBD2. This CDR3 is CASSSPGGVSTDTQYF. The CDR3 DNA sequence: TGTGCCAGTAGTTCACCCGGGGGGGTGAGCACAGATACGCAGTATTTT. Variable domain in full (rest from reference TRBV19 and TRBJ2-3): DGGITQSPKYLFRKEGQNVTLSCEQNLNHDAMYWYRQDPGQGLRLIYYSQIVNDFQKGDIAEGYSVSREKKESFPLTVTSAQKNPTAFYLCASSSPGGVSTDTQYFGPGTRLTVL.